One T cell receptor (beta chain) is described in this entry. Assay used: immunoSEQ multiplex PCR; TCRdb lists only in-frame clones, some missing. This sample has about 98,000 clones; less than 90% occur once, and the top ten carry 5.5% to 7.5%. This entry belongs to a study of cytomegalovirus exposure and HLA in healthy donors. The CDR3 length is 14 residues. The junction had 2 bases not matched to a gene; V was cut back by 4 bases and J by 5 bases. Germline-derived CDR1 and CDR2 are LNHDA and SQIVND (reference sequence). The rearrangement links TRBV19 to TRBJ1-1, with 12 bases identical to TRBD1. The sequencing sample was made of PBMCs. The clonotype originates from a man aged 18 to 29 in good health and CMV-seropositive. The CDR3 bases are TGTGCCAGTAGTACGGGACAGGGGGCGACTGAAGCTTTCTTT. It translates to CASSTGQGATEAFF.